This is a list of T cell receptor beta chains from one sample in a study of blood T cells in healthy people across ages. MiXCR, run by TCRdb on the 5' RACE reads, gives a single entry per CDR3 protein. The data contain about 1.7 million distinct CDR3 sequences, 25% to 30% of them seen just once; the ten biggest clones take up 7.7%. Sequencing was performed on blood. These receptors came from a woman in her twenties or thirties in good health. CDR3s include the opening cysteine and the closing phenylalanine or tryptophan. A D gene is named only where the DNA matches it firmly. Some rows mark clone size as missing; the rest say once, few, many or name a class of expanded clone.

abundance	v_gene	j_gene	d_gene	CDR3nt	CDR3aa
.	TRBV24-1	TRBJ1-6	TRBD1	TGTGCCACCGGACAATACCGGGACAGGGGGTTCGCCGGTAATTCACCCCTCCACTTT	CATGQYRDRGFAGNSPLHF
many	TRBV10-3	TRBJ2-5	TRBD1	TGTGCCATCAAACAGGACAGGCGTGAGACCCAGTACTTC	CAIKQDRRETQYF
few	TRBV7-2	TRBJ1-2	TRBD1	TGTGCCAGCAGCCCTCAGGGGGCCCGAGATGGCTACACCTTC	CASSPQGARDGYTF
.	TRBV5-1	TRBJ2-7	.	TGCGCCAGCACCAAGGGGATCGGCTACGAGCAGTACTTC	CASTKGIGYEQYF
once	TRBV30	TRBJ1-4	TRBD1	TGTGCCTGGACACCCGGACAGGTGGCCGAAAAACTGTTTTTT	CAWTPGQVAEKLFF
few	TRBV10-2	TRBJ2-7	TRBD1	TGCGCCAGCAGTGAAGCTTGGACAGGGGTGCGGGAGCAGTACTTC	CASSEAWTGVREQYF
many	TRBV15	TRBJ1-1	TRBD1	TGTGCCACCAGCAGAGAAGGGACAGTGAACACTGAAGCTTTCTTT	CATSREGTVNTEAFF
.	TRBV24-1	TRBJ2-3	.	TGTGCCACCAGTGATGCAGGGGTTCTCCGCACAGATACGCAGTATTTT	CATSDAGVLRTDTQYF
.	TRBV20-1	TRBJ1-6	TRBD1	TGCAGTGCTGCGCCGGGGACAGGGCAATCACCCCTCCACTTT	CSAAPGTGQSPLHF
many	TRBV29-1	TRBJ1-2	.	TGCAGCGTTGTTCGGGCCGGAGGTTTCGGGTACACCTTC	CSVVRAGGFGYTF
.	TRBV20-1	TRBJ2-4	TRBD2	TGCAGTGCTGGTCCGGGAGGAAACATTCAGTACTTC	CSAGPGGNIQYF
few	TRBV27	TRBJ2-5	TRBD1	TGTGCCAGCAGTTTACGCAGACAGGGGGAGACCCAGTACTTC	CASSLRRQGETQYF
.	TRBV6-5	TRBJ2-3	.	TGTGCCAGCAGTTACAAGGACGGGGTAGATACGCAGTATTTT	CASSYKDGVDTQYF
.	TRBV19	TRBJ2-7	TRBD1	TGTGCCAGTAGTTTCACGACAGGGTACTACGAGCAGTACTTC	CASSFTTGYYEQYF
.	TRBV2	TRBJ1-5	.	TGTGCCAGCAGCGTAGGACAGCCCCAGCATTTT	CASSVGQPQHF
.	TRBV23-1	TRBJ2-7	.	TGCGCCAGCACCCCAAGCCTCGAGCAGTACTTC	CASTPSLEQYF
once	TRBV4-3	TRBJ2-5	.	TGCGCCAGCAACCAAGATACAGGCCCTACCGGAGAGACCCAGTACTTC	CASNQDTGPTGETQYF
.	TRBV20-1	TRBJ2-1	TRBD2	TGCAGTGCTCGGCGGGGACTAGCGGGGGGGTCGAATGAGCAGTTCTTC	CSARRGLAGGSNEQFF
many	TRBV29-1	TRBJ2-5	.	TGCAGCGCCCGCCCCTCCGGGGACGGCCAAGAGACCCAGTACTTC	CSARPSGDGQETQYF
few	TRBV28	TRBJ1-6	.	TGTGCCAGCCTAGGACACTTTAATTCACCCCTCCACTTT	CASLGHFNSPLHF
.	TRBV4-1	TRBJ2-7	.	TGCGCCAGCAGCCAAGGCCTTACTAGCCGACGATCCTACGAGCAGTACTTC	CASSQGLTSRRSYEQYF
.	TRBV6-6	TRBJ1-1	.	TGTGCCAGCAGTTACGATCAGGGAATGAACACTGAAGCTTTCTTT	CASSYDQGMNTEAFF
.	TRBV12-3/TRBV12-4	TRBJ2-7	.	TGTGCCAGCAGTCACTTAGGGGGTGAGCAGTACTTC	CASSHLGGEQYF
few	TRBV3-1	TRBJ2-1	.	TGTGCCAGCAGCCAAGTCACGGAACTCCAGTTCTTC	CASSQVTELQFF
.	TRBV10-1	TRBJ1-2	.	TGCGCCAGCAGTGACAGCAAAGGCTATGGCTACACCTTC	CASSDSKGYGYTF
few	TRBV4-3	TRBJ2-7	TRBD2	TGCGCCAGCAGCCAGCTAGGGACTAGCGGGAACTACGAGCAGTACTTC	CASSQLGTSGNYEQYF
few	TRBV7-9	TRBJ2-7	.	TGTGCCAGCAGCTTAGGGGCGGATGTTGGCGAGCAGTACTTC	CASSLGADVGEQYF
few	TRBV12-3/TRBV12-4	TRBJ2-1	.	TGTGCCAGCAGCACAGGGCCGGGGAGCTCCTACAATGAGCAGTTCTTC	CASSTGPGSSYNEQFF
many	TRBV12-3/TRBV12-4	TRBJ2-1	TRBD1	TGTGCCAGCAGTTTAGACAGGGGCGGGCAGTTCTTC	CASSLDRGGQFF
.	TRBV7-2	TRBJ1-5	.	TGTGCCAGCAGCTTAGTACAGTCCAATCAGCCCCAGCATTTT	CASSLVQSNQPQHF
many	TRBV9	TRBJ2-3	.	TGTGCCAGCAGCGACCCCACTGGGGCCCCGGATACGCAGTATTTT	CASSDPTGAPDTQYF
.	TRBV20-1	TRBJ2-1	TRBD2	TGCAGTGCCCGTAGCGGGGGGGGACGAGGCAATGAGCAGTTCTTC	CSARSGGGRGNEQFF
.	TRBV9	TRBJ2-3	.	TGTGCCAGCAGCGTAGGTAGTAGCCTATACACAGATACGCAGTATTTT	CASSVGSSLYTDTQYF
many	TRBV7-9	TRBJ1-2	.	TGTGCCAGCAGCTCGGACGGGAGTGGAGGCTACACCTTC	CASSSDGSGGYTF
.	TRBV3-1	TRBJ1-2	TRBD1	TGTGCCAGCAGCCCGACCCCGCTCGACAGGGTGCGTGGTGGCTACACCTTC	CASSPTPLDRVRGGYTF
.	TRBV11-2	TRBJ2-7	.	TGTGCCAGCAGCTTAGTGGCAGGTACCTTCCCAAACGAGCAGTACTTC	CASSLVAGTFPNEQYF
many	TRBV6-5	TRBJ2-7	.	TGTGCCAGCAGTTACTCACCAGACTACGAGCAGTACTTC	CASSYSPDYEQYF
.	TRBV12-3/TRBV12-4	TRBJ2-1	TRBD2	TGTACCAGCACCCTTAGCGGGGGTGTACTCAAAGAGCAGTTCTTC	CTSTLSGGVLKEQFF
few	TRBV20-1	TRBJ2-1	TRBD2	TGCAGTGCGGCTAGCGGGGTGGCGGGAAGGGTCGATGAGCAGTTCTTC	CSAASGVAGRVDEQFF
.	TRBV20-1	TRBJ2-3	TRBD2	TGCAGTGCTAGTCGGCTAGCGGGGTCTGATACGCAGTATTTT	CSASRLAGSDTQYF
.	TRBV6-5	TRBJ1-4	TRBD1	TGTGCCAGCAGTTCGACAGGGAAATGGCTGTTTTTT	CASSSTGKWLFF
few	TRBV9	TRBJ2-1	.	TGTGCCAGCAGCGTGACATTCTACAATGAGCAGTTCTTC	CASSVTFYNEQFF
few	TRBV19	TRBJ2-1	.	TGTGCCAGTAGTATAGGTGGGGGCGATGAGCAGTTCTTC	CASSIGGGDEQFF
few	TRBV30	TRBJ2-5	.	TGTGCCTGGAGCGTAGGGCCGGGGACCCAGTACTTC	CAWSVGPGTQYF
.	TRBV25-1	TRBJ2-5	TRBD1	TGTGCCAGCAGTGACCCGGGACAGTGCCAAGAGACCCAGTACTTC	CASSDPGQCQETQYF
.	TRBV6-5	TRBJ1-1	.	TGTGCCAGCAGTTACTCGTCCGCCCCGAACACTGAAGCTTTCTTT	CASSYSSAPNTEAFF
.	TRBV3-1	TRBJ2-5	TRBD2	TGTGCCAGCAGCCAAGATAGCGGGTTCCAAGAGACCCAGTACTTC	CASSQDSGFQETQYF
few	TRBV20-1	TRBJ2-5	TRBD2	TGCAGTGTACCATGGACTAGCGGGAGGTTTTTCTCTAAGGAGACCCAGTACTTC	CSVPWTSGRFFSKETQYF
many	TRBV20-1	TRBJ2-7	.	TGCAGTTACAGGGACTACGAGCAGTACTTC	CSYRDYEQYF
.	TRBV18	TRBJ1-5	.	TGTGCCAGCTCACCCTCGGCCGGCGACAGCAATCAGCCCCAGCATTTT	CASSPSAGDSNQPQHF
.	TRBV20-1	TRBJ2-7	TRBD2	TGCAGTGCTTTAGATAAGCGGGGCGGATACGAGCAGTACTTC	CSALDKRGGYEQYF